These 14 T cell receptor beta chains originate from one sample sequenced in a study of OX40 agonist ivuxolimab in advanced cancers. Library generation was performed with the immunoSEQ multiplex PCR assay. Entries here come from immuneACCESS through TCRdb and include only in-frame sequences with V and J called. Some clones fail to appear in such tables; in the studies checked, an unresolved V gene covers under half of the shortfall, and the cause of the remainder is unknown. Counted in this sample were some 77,000 clones; roughly 91% of them appeared once. In total, the top ten clones hold 5.5% to 8% of the sample. The starting material was CD4+ or CD8+ T cells sorted from blood, obtained in a trial of the OX40 agonist ivuxolimab. These receptors originate from an adult with an advanced solid tumor such as melanoma, head and neck, liver or kidney cancer.

V usage is TRBV28 and J usage is TRBJ1-2; 10 bases match TRBD1. The germline gives CDR1 MDHEN, CDR2 SYDVKM. The junction had 3 bases not matched to a gene; V was cut back by 1 base and J by 4 bases. The CDR3 is 15 amino acids. The CDR3: CASSLSRTGGYGYTF. The CDR3 DNA sequence: TGTGCCAGCAGTTTATCTAGGACAGGGGGCTATGGCTACACCTTC.

The rearrangement links TRBV5-1 to TRBJ1-1; maybe TRBD1 (5 bases). V was shortened by 0 bases and J by 1 base, with 7 bases between the two germline ends. Germline values: CDR1 SGHRS, CDR2 YFSETQ. The CDR3 runs 14 residues. The CDR3 loop reads CASSLGGSNTEAFF. The DNA for the CDR3 is TGCGCCAGCAGCTTGGGGGGGTCGAACACTGAAGCTTTCTTT.

The chain couples TRBV27 to TRBJ2-7, with D possibly matching TRBD1 (5 bases). The CDR3 consists of 12 residues. Trimming shortened V by 6 bases and J by 2 bases, and 8 bases separated the two germline ends. Per the germline V gene, CDR1 is MNHEY and CDR2 is SMNVEV (reference sequence). In nucleotides, the CDR3 is TGTGCCAGCAGAGACAGCGCCTACGAGCAGTACTTC. Translation: CASRDSAYEQYF.

This clone was picked up one time. This sequence joins TRBV7-2 and TRBJ2-7, with D possibly matching TRBD1 (5 bases). CDR3 length: 15 amino acids. Germline V gene data show CDR1 as SGHTA and CDR2 as FQGNSA. V was pared by 0 bases and J by 4 bases, with 13 bases between. CDR3 protein: CASSLAGLPSYEQYF. The CDR3 nucleotides read TGTGCCAGCAGCTTAGCGGGGCTTCCCTCATACGAGCAGTACTTC.

This clone has more than one count but fewer than ten. The gene calls are TRBV19 and TRBJ2-7, with a possible D match to TRBD2 (6 bases). The V gene's germline CDR1 is LNHDA and CDR2 SQIVND (reference sequence). CDR3 length: 13 amino acids. Trimming took off 6 bases at V and 1 base at J, with 10 bases between the two ends. This chain's CDR3 is CASSGGRSYEQYF. DNA of the CDR3: TGTGCCAGTAGCGGGGGAAGATCCTACGAGCAGTACTTC.

V gene TRBV5-1 combines with J gene TRBJ2-3; TRBD2 might be the D (6 bases). The CDR3 extends over 14 amino acids. The germline V gene encodes CDR1 SGHRS and CDR2 YFSETQ. Trimming shortened V by 6 bases and J by 5 bases, and 16 bases separated the two germline ends. The CDR3 region is CASTEGGPGDTQYF. Here the CDR3 DNA reads TGCGCCAGCACCGAAGGAGGGCCTGGAGATACGCAGTATTTT.

The rearrangement links TRBV25-1 to TRBJ1-5; perhaps TRBD1 as D (5 bases). CDR3 length: 15 residues. With 1 base removed from V and 1 base from J, the gap between germline ends came to 8 bases. The V gene's germline CDR1 is MGHDK and CDR2 SYGVNS. The CDR3 DNA reads as TGTGCCAGCAGTGAATGGAGGGACAGCAATCAGCCCCAGCATTTT. Its translation is CASSEWRDSNQPQHF.

This clone was detected only a few times. V gene TRBV27 combines with J gene TRBJ1-1; no clear D. Germline V gene lookup returns CDR1 MNHEY and CDR2 SMNVEV (reference sequence). The ends were cut back, 6 bases at V and 1 base at J, with 9 bases in the middle. CDR3 length: 13 amino acids. The CDR3 DNA sequence: TGTGCCAGCAGCACCCCTCAGAACACTGAAGCTTTCTTT. This translates into CASSTPQNTEAFF.

V gene TRBV27 combines with J gene TRBJ2-7, with a weak D call TRBD2 (6 bases). Between the trimmed V and J ends, which lost 8 bases and 5 bases, there was a span of 19 bases. CDR1 is MNHEY, CDR2 SMNVEV, per germline (reference sequence). CDR3 length: 14 amino acids. The CDR3, as DNA: TGTGCCAGCCGAGCGACTAGGTTAACCAACGAGCAGTACTTC. Its translation is CASRATRLTNEQYF.

V gene TRBV10-2 combines with J gene TRBJ2-3, with D possibly being TRBD1 or TRBD2 (5 bases each). This CDR3 has 15 amino acids. The ends were cut back, 7 bases at V and 0 bases at J, with 14 bases in the middle. The germline CDR1 and CDR2 sequences are WSHSY and SAAADI. The CDR3 is CASISGTHSTDTQYF. The CDR3 DNA reads TGCGCCAGCATCTCAGGGACCCATAGCACAGATACGCAGTATTTT.

The CDR3 reads CASRVGSMNTEAFF. As DNA, the CDR3 is TGTGCCAGCAGGGTCGGAAGCATGAACACTGAAGCTTTCTTT. This chain joins TRBV5-6 and TRBJ1-1; D remains ambiguous. CDR3 length equals 14 residues. The germline V gene has CDR1 SGHDT and CDR2 YYEEEE. V lost 5 bases and J 0 bases, leaving 11 bases between the germline ends.

The chain links TRBV9 to TRBJ2-7, with D possibly being TRBD1 or TRBD2 (5 bases each). The CDR3 is 14 amino acids. From germline, CDR1 is SGDLS and CDR2 YYNGEE. Trimming left V 0 bases short and J 6 bases short, with 13 bases between. The CDR3 reads CASSVDLGTAEQYF. The CDR3 nucleotides are TGTGCCAGCAGCGTAGATTTGGGGACCGCCGAGCAGTACTTC.

V is TRBV5-1 and J is TRBJ2-5; D uncertain. The V end was cut by 0 bases, the J end by 7 bases, with 10 bases between. From germline, CDR1 is SGHRS and CDR2 YFSETQ. This CDR3 has 13 residues. CDR3 nucleotide sequence: TGCGCCAGCAGCTTGGGAGACGGTTGGACCCAGTACTTC. This codes for CASSLGDGWTQYF.

The chain recombines TRBV5-6 with TRBJ2-5; 7 positions match TRBD1. V was clipped by 3 bases and J by 0 bases; unmatched bases: 2. Germline assignment: CDR1 SGHDT and CDR2 YYEEEE. The CDR3 extends over 14 amino acids. In nucleotides, the CDR3 is TGTGCCAGCAGCTCAACAGGGGACCAAGAGACCCAGTACTTC. Translation gives CASSSTGDQETQYF.